This paragraph covers one TCR beta chain sequence. The data were taken from a study of control samples from healthy donors and cancer patients. Method: immunoSEQ multiplex PCR; TCRdb's copy keeps in-frame clones and lacks some. The sample lists 150,000 to 180,000 clones; about 94% were seen once. Sequencing was performed on blood. This receptor was taken from a man in his forties in good health.

In DNA, the CDR3 is TGTGCCAGCAGCCTTTCCGGATATAATTCACCCCTCCACTTT. This sequence encodes CASSLSGYNSPLHF. The chain couples TRBV6-5 to TRBJ1-6; D is ambiguous. With 6 bases removed from V and 4 bases from J, the gap between germline ends came to 10 bases. Germline V gene lookup returns CDR1 MNHEY and CDR2 SVGAGI. The CDR3 loop spans 14 amino acids.